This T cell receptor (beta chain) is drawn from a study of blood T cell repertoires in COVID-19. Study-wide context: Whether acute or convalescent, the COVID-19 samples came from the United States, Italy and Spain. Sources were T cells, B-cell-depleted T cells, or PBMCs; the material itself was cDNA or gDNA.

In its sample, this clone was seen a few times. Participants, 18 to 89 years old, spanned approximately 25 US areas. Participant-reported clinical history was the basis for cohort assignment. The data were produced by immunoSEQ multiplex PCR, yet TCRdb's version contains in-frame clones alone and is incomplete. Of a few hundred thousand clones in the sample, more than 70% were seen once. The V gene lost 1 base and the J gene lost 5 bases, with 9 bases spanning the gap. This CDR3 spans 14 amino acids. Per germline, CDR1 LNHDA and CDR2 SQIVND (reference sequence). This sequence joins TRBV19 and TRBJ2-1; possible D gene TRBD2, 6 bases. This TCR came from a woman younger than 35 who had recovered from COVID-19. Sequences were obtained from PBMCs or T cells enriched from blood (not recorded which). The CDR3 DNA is TGTGCCAGTAGTATAGGGCGGGGCCACAATGAGCAGTTCTTC. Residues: CASSIGRGHNEQFF. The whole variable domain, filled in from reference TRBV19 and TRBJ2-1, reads DGGITQSPKYLFRKEGQNVTLSCEQNLNHDAMYWYRQDPGQGLRLIYYSQIVNDFQKGDIAEGYSVSREKKESFPLTVTSAQKNPTAFYLCASSIGRGHNEQFFGPGTRLTVL.